Listed here is a single T cell receptor (beta chain). Its antigen is unidentified. This specimen comes from a study of Ad26.COV2.S vaccination and SARS-CoV-2 variants. Study-wide results and limits: Quantification of TCR breadth and depth may have yielded underestimates of total T cell responses.

Libraries were prepared by immunoSEQ multiplex PCR; TCRdb keeps only in-frame clonotypes and omits some of them. Of a few hundred thousand clones listed, 83% were seen once; the top ten hold approximately 7%. The treatment here: over 15 received Ad26.COV2.S at low or high dose, single or two shots; 5 received placebo; per-sample allocation not given. It was on day 63 after the first vaccine or placebo injection that samples were taken. This CDR3 has 12 amino acids. The V end was cut by 5 bases, the J end by 1 base, with 6 bases between. The germline CDR1 and CDR2 sequences are SNHLY and FYNNEI. The chain combines TRBV2 with TRBJ2-7, with D perhaps matching TRBD2 (5 bases). This specimen consisted of peripheral blood, obtained in a trial of Ad26.COV2.S vaccine versus placebo. The sequence was collected from a person aged 18 to 59 who received the Ad26.COV2.S COVID-19 vaccine or a placebo. As DNA, the CDR3 is TGTGCCAGCAGTAGGGAGTCCTACGAGCAGTACTTC. Its translation is CASSRESYEQYF.